These T cell receptor beta chains were read from a single sample in a study of STAT3 mutations in large granular lymphocyte leukemia. The assay was immunoSEQ multiplex PCR, and TCRdb's table has in-frame clones only and misses some. The sample records 30,000 to 35,000 clones, 60% to 85% being singletons. Sequenced material: peripheral blood mononuclear cells. These receptor sequences come from a woman in her forties or fifties with T-cell large granular lymphocyte leukemia. Some clones in this sample may be carry-over from other donors' samples. Each CDR3 is given with its conserved first and last residue. D genes are given only for firm matches. Some rows have no size entry. The others give once, few or many, or a class for an expanded clone.

-,TRBJ1-5,-,TRBV28,CASNPGGALNQPQHF,TGTGCCAGCAACCCGGGAGGGGCCCTCAATCAGCCCCAGCATTTT
once,TRBJ1-2,-,TRBV6-6,CASSLEGPDGYTF,TGTGCCAGCAGCCTCGAGGGTCCGGACGGCTACACCTTC
-,TRBJ1-5,-,TRBV4-3,CASSQGTNGAPQPQHF,TGCGCCAGCAGCCAGGGGACCAACGGAGCGCCCCAGCCCCAGCATTTT
-,TRBJ2-7,TRBD1,TRBV6-5,CASRLTGVVGEQYF,TGTGCCAGCAGACTTACAGGGGTGGTTGGCGAGCAGTACTTC
-,TRBJ1-1,-,TRBV18,CASTLGPNTEAFF,TGTGCCAGCACCCTAGGACCGAACACTGAAGCTTTCTTT
once,TRBJ2-5,-,TRBV10-2,CASTQRTYKETQYF,TGCGCCAGCACCCAAAGGACGTACAAAGAGACCCAGTACTTC
-,TRBJ1-5,TRBD1,TRBV2,CASSAGQTNQPQHF,TGTGCCAGCAGCGCGGGACAGACTAATCAGCCCCAGCATTTT
-,TRBJ2-3,TRBD1,TRBV18,CASSQAGTGPRRTQYF,TGTGCCAGCTCACAAGCCGGGACAGGGCCTAGGAGGACGCAGTATTTT
-,TRBJ1-2,-,TRBV30,CAWSVGGEYYGYTF,TGTGCCTGGAGTGTGGGAGGGGAATACTATGGCTACACCTTC
-,TRBJ2-7,-,TRBV7-9,CASSPPGGYEQYF,TGTGCCAGCAGTCCCCCCGGGGGCTACGAGCAGTACTTC
-,TRBJ2-1,-,TRBV4-2,CASSLASISYNEQFF,TGTGCCAGCAGCTTAGCTAGTATCTCCTACAATGAGCAGTTCTTC
-,TRBJ2-7,TRBD1,TRBV7-3,CASSHGQARSEQYF,TGTGCCAGCAGCCACGGACAGGCGCGTAGCGAGCAGTACTTC
once,TRBJ2-5,-,TRBV7-9,CASSLSIGKETQYF,TGTGCCAGCAGCTTAAGTATCGGGAAAGAGACCCAGTACTTC
few,TRBJ2-2,-,TRBV10-2,CASSLTPSGGELFF,TGCGCCAGCAGCCTGACGCCGTCCGGCGGGGAGCTGTTTTTT
few,TRBJ1-5,TRBD1,TRBV27,CASSSNQGVVGNQPQHF,TGTGCCAGCAGTTCCAACCAGGGGGTTGTGGGCAATCAGCCCCAGCATTTT
-,TRBJ1-3,-,TRBV9,CASSVATGSSGNTIYF,TGTGCCAGCAGCGTAGCTACGGGTAGCTCTGGAAACACCATATATTTT
-,TRBJ1-4,TRBD1,TRBV7-9,CASSSGQGNEKLFF,TGTGCCAGCAGCTCGGGACAGGGGAATGAAAAACTGTTTTTT
-,TRBJ2-3,TRBD2,TRBV30,CAWSGGLAGRTDTQYF,TGTGCCTGGAGTGGGGGACTAGCGGGAAGAACAGATACGCAGTATTTT
-,TRBJ2-7,TRBD2,TRBV18,CASSPPSGSRTYEQYF,TGTGCCAGCTCACCACCGAGCGGGAGTAGGACCTACGAGCAGTACTTC
-,TRBJ1-5,-,TRBV30,CAWTREGNQPQHF,TGTGCCTGGACCAGGGAGGGCAATCAGCCCCAGCATTTT
few,TRBJ2-7,TRBD2,TRBV7-2,CASSPGSGRYDEQYF,TGTGCCAGCAGCCCGGGAAGCGGGAGGTACGACGAGCAGTACTTC
-,TRBJ1-1,-,TRBV7-9,CASSQGTGNTEAFF,TGTGCCAGCAGCCAGGGGACGGGGAACACTGAAGCTTTCTTT
-,TRBJ1-4,TRBD1,TRBV7-9,CASTPGRTGNEKLFF,TGTGCCAGCACCCCCGGGAGGACAGGGAACGAAAAACTGTTTTTT
-,TRBJ1-5,-,TRBV30,CAWSVDSNQPQHF,TGTGCCTGGAGTGTGGATAGCAATCAGCCCCAGCATTTT
-,TRBJ2-3,TRBD1,TRBV5-1,CASSSGTAVGTDTQYF,TGCGCCAGCAGTTCCGGGACAGCCGTCGGCACAGATACGCAGTATTTT
-,TRBJ2-1,TRBD2,TRBV18,CASSPKREAGNEQFF,TGTGCCAGCTCCCCGAAGCGGGAGGCGGGCAATGAGCAGTTCTTC
few,TRBJ1-1,-,TRBV19,CASSGWAHEAFF,TGTGCCAGTAGTGGGTGGGCACATGAAGCTTTCTTT
-,TRBJ1-1,-,TRBV5-1,CASSLGRNTEAFF,TGCGCCAGCAGCTTGGGACGGAACACTGAAGCTTTCTTT
-,TRBJ2-2,-,TRBV7-9,CASSLAAPPRELFF,TGTGCCAGCAGCTTAGCGGCCCCGCCCAGGGAGCTGTTTTTT
-,TRBJ2-3,-,TRBV13,CASSPPGNAQYF,TGTGCCAGCAGCCCCCCGGGTAACGCGCAGTATTTT
-,TRBJ2-3,TRBD2,TRBV6-6,CACSGRMPDTQYF,TGTGCCTGTAGCGGGAGGATGCCAGATACGCAGTATTTT
-,TRBJ2-5,-,TRBV18,CASSPLSTNQETQYF,TGTGCCAGCTCACCACTTTCGACTAACCAAGAGACCCAGTACTTC
-,TRBJ2-5,TRBD1,TRBV9,CASSARDRALIETQYF,TGTGCCAGCAGCGCCCGAGACAGGGCACTCATAGAGACCCAGTACTTC
few,TRBJ1-2,-,TRBV30,CAWSVDSNYGYTF,TGTGCCTGGAGTGTAGACTCTAACTATGGCTACACCTTC
-,TRBJ2-7,TRBD2,TRBV10-3,CAISDNMLAGKYF,TGTGCCATCAGTGACAATATGCTAGCGGGGAAGTACTTC
-,TRBJ2-7,TRBD2,TRBV7-9,CASRMGGSLPQQYF,TGTGCCAGCAGAATGGGCGGGAGTCTCCCGCAGCAGTACTTC
-,TRBJ1-5,-,TRBV7-2,CASSSHRGSHQPQHF,TGTGCCAGCAGCAGCCACAGAGGGTCCCATCAGCCCCAGCATTTT
-,TRBJ1-5,TRBD1,TRBV19,CASRGTGGRHQPQHF,TGTGCCAGTAGAGGGACAGGGGGCCGCCATCAGCCCCAGCATTTT
-,TRBJ1-2,-,TRBV7-9,CASRPQTYGYTF,TGTGCCAGCAGACCCCAAACCTATGGCTACACCTTC
-,TRBJ2-3,-,TRBV7-9,CASSLPGDTQYF,TGTGCCAGCAGCCTACCGGGGGATACGCAGTATTTT
few,TRBJ1-5,-,TRBV4-1,CASSQDGGLYSNQPQHF,TGCGCCAGCAGCCAGGACGGAGGCCTCTATAGCAATCAGCCCCAGCATTTT
-,TRBJ2-7,TRBD2,TRBV18,CASSRGREYEQYF,TGTGCCAGCTCACGCGGGAGGGAATACGAGCAGTACTTC
few,TRBJ2-7,-,TRBV2,CASSSGQYEQYF,TGTGCCAGCAGTTCCGGACAGTACGAGCAGTACTTC
-,TRBJ2-3,-,TRBV11-2,CASSSGDTQYF,TGTGCCAGCAGCTCGGGAGATACGCAGTATTTT
-,TRBJ2-5,TRBD2,TRBV7-9,CASSLRRSGVQETQYF,TGTGCCAGCAGCTTACGGAGAAGCGGGGTTCAAGAGACCCAGTACTTC
few,TRBJ2-4,TRBD2,TRBV4-3,CASSQGLAGELRNIQYF,TGCGCCAGCAGCCAAGGGCTAGCGGGAGAATTAAGGAACATTCAGTACTTC
-,TRBJ2-7,-,TRBV28,CASSSRTNWYF,TGTGCCAGCAGTTCCCGGACGAACTGGTACTTC
-,TRBJ2-1,TRBD2,TRBV6-6,CASSRAGGSYNEQFF,TGTGCCAGCAGTCGAGCGGGAGGTAGCTACAATGAGCAGTTCTTC
-,TRBJ2-5,TRBD2,TRBV14,CASSLWTSGRLETQYF,TGTGCCAGCAGCCTCTGGACTAGCGGGAGGTTGGAGACCCAGTACTTC
-,TRBJ2-2,-,TRBV19,CASSLPRDTGELFF,TGTGCCAGTAGTCTCCCTCGGGACACCGGGGAGCTGTTTTTT
-,TRBJ2-7,TRBD2,TRBV30,CAWRPDSGLASYEQYF,TGTGCCTGGCGGCCGGACTCGGGACTAGCAAGCTACGAGCAGTACTTC
-,TRBJ1-3,-,TRBV4-3,CASSRLQGSFSGNTIYF,TGCGCCAGCAGCCGCCTACAGGGCTCTTTCTCTGGAAACACCATATATTTT
medium-sized,TRBJ1-2,-,TRBV18,CASSPLGQLNNYGYTF,TGTGCCAGCTCACCACTAGGACAGCTGAATAACTATGGCTACACCTTC
-,TRBJ2-5,-,TRBV5-1,CASSMDTSPETQYF,TGCGCCAGCAGCATGGACACTTCTCCTGAGACCCAGTACTTC
-,TRBJ2-1,TRBD1,TRBV5-1,CASSPDRLIGNEQFF,TGCGCCAGCAGCCCGGACAGGTTAATAGGCAATGAGCAGTTCTTC
-,TRBJ2-5,-,TRBV29-1,CSVEAGTRQETQYF,TGCAGCGTTGAAGCGGGGACCCGCCAAGAGACCCAGTACTTC
-,TRBJ1-1,-,TRBV29-1,CSTERLNEAFF,TGCAGCACGGAGCGCCTAAATGAAGCTTTCTTT
-,TRBJ1-1,-,TRBV6-5,CASSLWGPNTEAFF,TGTGCCAGCAGTTTGTGGGGCCCTAACACTGAAGCTTTCTTT
few,TRBJ2-5,TRBD2,TRBV7-9,CASSPEQGTSGRAQETQYF,TGTGCCAGCAGCCCCGAACAGGGGACTAGCGGGAGGGCCCAGGAGACCCAGTACTTC